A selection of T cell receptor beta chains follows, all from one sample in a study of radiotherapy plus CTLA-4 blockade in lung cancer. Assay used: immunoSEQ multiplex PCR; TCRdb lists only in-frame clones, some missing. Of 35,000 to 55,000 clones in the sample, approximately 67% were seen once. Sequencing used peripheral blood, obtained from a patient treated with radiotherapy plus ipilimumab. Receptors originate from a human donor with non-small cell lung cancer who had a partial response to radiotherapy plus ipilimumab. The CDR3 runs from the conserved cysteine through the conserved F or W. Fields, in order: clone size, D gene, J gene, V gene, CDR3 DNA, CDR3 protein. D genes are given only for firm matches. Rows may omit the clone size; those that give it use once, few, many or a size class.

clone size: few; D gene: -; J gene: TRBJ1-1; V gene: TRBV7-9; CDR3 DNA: TGTGCCAGCAGCCAGACGGGGGGCCGGGATTGGGCTTTCTTT; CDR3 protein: CASSQTGGRDWAFF
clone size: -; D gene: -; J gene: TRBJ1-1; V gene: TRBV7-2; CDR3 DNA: TGTGCCAGCAGCCCAGGACGGGGATCGACTGAAGCTTTCTTT; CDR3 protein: CASSPGRGSTEAFF
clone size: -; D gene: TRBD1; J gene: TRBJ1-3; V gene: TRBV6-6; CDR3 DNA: TGTGCCAGCAGTTATGACAGGGTCAGCTCTGGAAACACCATATATTTT; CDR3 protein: CASSYDRVSSGNTIYF
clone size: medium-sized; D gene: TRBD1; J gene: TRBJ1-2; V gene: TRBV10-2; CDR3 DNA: TGCGCCAGCAGTGAGTCAGCGACAGGGTATGGCTACACCTTC; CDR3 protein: CASSESATGYGYTF
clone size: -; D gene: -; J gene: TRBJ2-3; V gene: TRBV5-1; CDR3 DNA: TGCGCCAGCAGCGTGGGGCGGATCACAGATACGCAGTATTTT; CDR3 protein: CASSVGRITDTQYF
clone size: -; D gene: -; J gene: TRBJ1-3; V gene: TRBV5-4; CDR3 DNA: TGTGCCAGTTGGGACACCCGGTATGGAAACACCATATATTTT; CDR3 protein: CASWDTRYGNTIYF
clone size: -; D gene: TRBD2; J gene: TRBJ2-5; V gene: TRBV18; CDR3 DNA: TGTGCCAGCTCACCACGGGTAGCGGGGGAGTACCAAGAGACCCAGTACTTC; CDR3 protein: CASSPRVAGEYQETQYF
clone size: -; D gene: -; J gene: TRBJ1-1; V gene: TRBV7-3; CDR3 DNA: TGTGCCAGCAGCCCAACACGGAACACTGAAGCTTTCTTT; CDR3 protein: CASSPTRNTEAFF
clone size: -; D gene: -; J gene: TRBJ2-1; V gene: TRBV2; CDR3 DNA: TGTGCCAGCAGTGTGGGTCTAGCGGGAAGCCTGCAAACAGGGGGAGGGCAGTTCTTC; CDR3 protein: CASSVGLAGSLQTGGGQFF
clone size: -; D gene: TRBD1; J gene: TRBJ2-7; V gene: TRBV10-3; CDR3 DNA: TGTGCCATCAGTGAGTCAGGCCGGGACAGGGGCTCCTACGAGCAGTACTTC; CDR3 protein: CAISESGRDRGSYEQYF
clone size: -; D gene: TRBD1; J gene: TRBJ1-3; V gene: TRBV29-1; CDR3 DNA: TGCAGCGTAGCCCCCGACAGGGGGGACACCATATATTTT; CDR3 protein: CSVAPDRGDTIYF
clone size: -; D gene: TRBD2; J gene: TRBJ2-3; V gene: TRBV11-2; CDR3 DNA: TGTGCCAGCAGGGGGGGGAGCGGTCGCACAGATACGCAGTATTTT; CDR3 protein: CASRGGSGRTDTQYF
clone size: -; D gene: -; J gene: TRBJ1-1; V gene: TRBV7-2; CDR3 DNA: TGTGCCAGCAGCTTTTCGGTGAACACTGAAGCTTTCTTT; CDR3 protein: CASSFSVNTEAFF
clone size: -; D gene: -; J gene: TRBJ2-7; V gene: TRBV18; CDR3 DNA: TGTGCCAGCTCACCTTTTACGGGGGAGCAGTACTTC; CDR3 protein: CASSPFTGEQYF
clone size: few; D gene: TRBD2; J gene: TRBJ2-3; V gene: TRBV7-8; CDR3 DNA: TGTGCCAGCAGCTTAACAGCGGGGGGCCGGGATACGCAGTATTTT; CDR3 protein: CASSLTAGGRDTQYF
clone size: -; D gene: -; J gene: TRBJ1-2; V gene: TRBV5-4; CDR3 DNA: TGTGCCAGCAGCTCCCGGACTGAGGGGGGGTATGGCTACACCTTC; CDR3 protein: CASSSRTEGGYGYTF
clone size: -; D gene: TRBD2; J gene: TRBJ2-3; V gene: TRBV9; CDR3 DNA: TGTGCCAGCAGCGTAGGGGCTAGCGGGGATACAGATACGCAGTATTTT; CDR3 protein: CASSVGASGDTDTQYF
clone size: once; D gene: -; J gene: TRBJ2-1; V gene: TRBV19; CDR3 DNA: TGTGCCAGTATGCGGGCGGCGTCTGAGCAGTTCTTC; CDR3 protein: CASMRAASEQFF
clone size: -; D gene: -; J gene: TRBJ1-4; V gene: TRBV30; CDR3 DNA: TGTGCCTGGAGTGACGGATCCGGGGTGTTTTTT; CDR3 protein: CAWSDGSGVFF
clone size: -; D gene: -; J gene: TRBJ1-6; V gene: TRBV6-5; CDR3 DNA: TGTGCCAGCAGACTTACCGGGACCGGGGGTTCACCCCTCCACTTT; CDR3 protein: CASRLTGTGGSPLHF
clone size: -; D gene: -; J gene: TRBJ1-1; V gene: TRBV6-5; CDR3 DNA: TGTGCCAGCACCCCTGACACTGCTCGGGAAGCTTTCTTT; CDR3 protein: CASTPDTAREAFF
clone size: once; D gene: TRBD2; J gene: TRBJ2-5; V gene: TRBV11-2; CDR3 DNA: TGTGCCAGCAGCCTTAGGACTAGAAGGTACCAAGAGACCCAGTACTTC; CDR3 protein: CASSLRTRRYQETQYF
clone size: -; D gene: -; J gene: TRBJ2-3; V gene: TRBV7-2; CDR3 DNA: TGTGCCAGCAGCTTAAGTTCGACAGGAGAGGCGCAGTATTTT; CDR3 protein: CASSLSSTGEAQYF
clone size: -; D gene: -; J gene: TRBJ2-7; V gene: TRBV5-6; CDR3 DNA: TGTGCCAGCAGCCCTCTTGAGCGGGTAGCCTACGAGCAGTACTTC; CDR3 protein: CASSPLERVAYEQYF
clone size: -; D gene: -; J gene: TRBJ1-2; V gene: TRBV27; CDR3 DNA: TGTGCCAGCAGCAGGACACAAACACAGGGCTACACCTTC; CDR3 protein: CASSRTQTQGYTF
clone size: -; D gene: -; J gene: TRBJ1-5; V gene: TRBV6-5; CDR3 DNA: TGTGCCAGCAGTGAAAGGGGAGGGGACCAGCCCCAGCATTTT; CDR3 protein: CASSERGGDQPQHF
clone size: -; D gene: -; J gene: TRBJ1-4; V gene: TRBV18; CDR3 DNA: TGTGCCAGCTCACAAACAGGGACTAATGAAAAACTGTTTTTT; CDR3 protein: CASSQTGTNEKLFF
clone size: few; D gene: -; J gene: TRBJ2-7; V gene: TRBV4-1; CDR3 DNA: TGCGCCAGCAGCCAAGATTTAGACTCACATTCGTACTTC; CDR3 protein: CASSQDLDSHSYF
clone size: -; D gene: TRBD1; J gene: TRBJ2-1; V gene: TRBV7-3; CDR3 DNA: TGTGCCAGCAGCCGGACAGGTCTCGGCTCCTACAATGAGCAGTTCTTC; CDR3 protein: CASSRTGLGSYNEQFF
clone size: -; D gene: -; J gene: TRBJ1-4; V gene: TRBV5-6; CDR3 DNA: TGTGCCAGCAGCTTGGTGTCTGCGGGGAATGAAAAACTGTTTTTT; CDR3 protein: CASSLVSAGNEKLFF
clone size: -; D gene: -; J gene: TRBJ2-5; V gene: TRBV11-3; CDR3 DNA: TGTGCCAGCAGCTTAGGGGGGGACCAAGAGACCCAGTACTTC; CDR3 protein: CASSLGGDQETQYF
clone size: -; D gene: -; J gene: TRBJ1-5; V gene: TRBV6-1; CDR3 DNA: TGTGCCAGCAGCCAACAGGGATCGGGACAGCCCCAGCATTTT; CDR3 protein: CASSQQGSGQPQHF
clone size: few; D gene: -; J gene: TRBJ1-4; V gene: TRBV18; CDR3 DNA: TGTGCCAGCTCACGCTCCCGGGGGGCCTTCACTAATGAAAAACTGTTTTTT; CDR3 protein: CASSRSRGAFTNEKLFF
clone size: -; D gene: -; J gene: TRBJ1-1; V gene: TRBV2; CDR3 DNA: TGTGCCAGCGGTGACAGCGCTAGGCCCACTGAAGCTTTCTTT; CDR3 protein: CASGDSARPTEAFF
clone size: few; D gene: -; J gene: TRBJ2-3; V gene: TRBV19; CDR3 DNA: TGTGCCAGTAGTGGGTCACAGGGATTTGGGACAGATACGCAGTATTTT; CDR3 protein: CASSGSQGFGTDTQYF
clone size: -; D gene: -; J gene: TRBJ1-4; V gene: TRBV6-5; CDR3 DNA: TGTGCCAGTCCAAATGAAAAACTGTTTTTT; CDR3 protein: CASPNEKLFF
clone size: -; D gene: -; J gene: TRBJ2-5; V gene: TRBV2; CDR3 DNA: TGTGCCACCAGTGATTTGCTTGGAGACCAAGAGACCCAGTACTTC; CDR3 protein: CATSDLLGDQETQYF
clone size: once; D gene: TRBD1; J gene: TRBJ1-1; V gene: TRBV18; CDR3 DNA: TGTGCCAGCTCACTCGGACAGGACGAAGCTTTCTTT; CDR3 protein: CASSLGQDEAFF
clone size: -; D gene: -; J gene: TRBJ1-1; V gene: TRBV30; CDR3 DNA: TGTGCCTGGGGGACATTTGGAAACACTGAAGCTTTCTTT; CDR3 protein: CAWGTFGNTEAFF
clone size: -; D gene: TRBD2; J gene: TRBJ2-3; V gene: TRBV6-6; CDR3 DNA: TGTGCCAGCAGTTCCCGGACTAGCGATGGCACAGATACGCAGTATTTT; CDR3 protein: CASSSRTSDGTDTQYF
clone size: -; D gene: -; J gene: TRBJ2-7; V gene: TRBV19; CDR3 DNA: TGTGCCTCCAGCCGGACACTTTTTCCCTACGAGCAGTACTTC; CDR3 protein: CASSRTLFPYEQYF
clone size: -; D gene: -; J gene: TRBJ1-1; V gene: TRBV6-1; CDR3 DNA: TGTGCCAGCAGTGAACGATTCGGACAAGGAGCTTTCTTT; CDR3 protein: CASSERFGQGAFF
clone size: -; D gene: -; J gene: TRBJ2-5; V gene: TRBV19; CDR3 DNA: TGTGCCAGTAGTTCCACCCGGGGAGAGACCCAGTACTTC; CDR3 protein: CASSSTRGETQYF
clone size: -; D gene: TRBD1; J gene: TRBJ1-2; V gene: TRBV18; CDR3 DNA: TGTGCCAGCTCTCCCGAAGGACAGGGGTCCGGCTACACCTTC; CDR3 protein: CASSPEGQGSGYTF
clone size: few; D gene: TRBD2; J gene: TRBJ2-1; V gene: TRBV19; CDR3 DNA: TGTGCCAGTAGTATCGGGACTAGGGGGGGTCGGCAGTTCTTC; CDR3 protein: CASSIGTRGGRQFF
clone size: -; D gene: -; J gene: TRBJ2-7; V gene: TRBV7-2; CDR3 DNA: TGTGCCAGCAGCAATCAGGGGCCCGAGCAGTACTTC; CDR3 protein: CASSNQGPEQYF
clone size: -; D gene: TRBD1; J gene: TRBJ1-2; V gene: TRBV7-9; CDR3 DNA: TGTGCCAGCAGCTTCCCCAAGGACAGGGCCGCGGATGGCTACACCTTC; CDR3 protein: CASSFPKDRAADGYTF
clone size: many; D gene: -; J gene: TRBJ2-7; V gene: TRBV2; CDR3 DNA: TGTGCCAGCACCCCGTCGTCCTACGAGCAGTACTTC; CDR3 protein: CASTPSSYEQYF
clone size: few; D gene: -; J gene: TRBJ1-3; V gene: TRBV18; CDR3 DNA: TGTGCCAGCTCACCTAGGGCCCGGGACAAAGACTCAAACACCATATATTTT; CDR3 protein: CASSPRARDKDSNTIYF
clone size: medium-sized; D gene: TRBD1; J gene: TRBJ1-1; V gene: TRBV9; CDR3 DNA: TGTGCCAGCAGCGCTACAGGGGGAGACACTGAAGCTTTCTTT; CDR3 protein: CASSATGGDTEAFF
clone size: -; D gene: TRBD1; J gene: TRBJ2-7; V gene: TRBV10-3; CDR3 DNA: TGTGCCATCAGGCGCAGACAGGGAACCTACGAGCAGTACTTC; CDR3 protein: CAIRRRQGTYEQYF
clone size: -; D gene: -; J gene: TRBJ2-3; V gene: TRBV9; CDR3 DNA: TGTGCCAGCAACGAACACGAATCCACAGATACGCAGTATTTT; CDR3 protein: CASNEHESTDTQYF
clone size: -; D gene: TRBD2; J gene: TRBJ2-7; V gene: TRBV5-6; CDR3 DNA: TGTGCCAGCAGCTTGCTCCGGCGGACTAGCGCCCTTTTCTACGAGCAGTACTTC; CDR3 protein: CASSLLRRTSALFYEQYF